One and the same sample provided the 26 T cell receptor beta chains below, sequenced in a study of beta chain features in type 1 diabetes. Expressed TCRB transcripts were sequenced after all isolated RNA was converted to cDNA. Using immunoSEQ multiplex PCR, the repertoire was profiled, and TCRdb retains in-frame clones only, with some absent. The sample records hundreds of thousands of clones, around an eighth being singletons. Material: naive CD4+ T cells from blood. Receptor source: a man younger than 30 in good health.

The J gene is TRBJ1-4, the V gene TRBV4-1, with D possibly being TRBD1 (5 bases). This CDR3 has 14 amino acids. Per the germline V gene, CDR1 is MGHRA and CDR2 is YSYEKL. Trimming cost V 4 bases and J 6 bases, with 12 bases left between them. CDR3 in DNA: TGCGCCAGCAGCCTGGGGCATTCGGATGAAAAACTGTTTTTT. Protein product: CASSLGHSDEKLFF.

This clone was observed a few times. V gene TRBV19 combines with J gene TRBJ2-1; perhaps TRBD2 as D (6 bases). Trimming stripped 6 bases from V and 2 bases from J, with 14 bases between. The length of the CDR3 is 15 residues. CDR1 is LNHDA and CDR2 is SQIVND in the germline V gene (reference sequence). The CDR3, as DNA: TGTGCCAGTAGCTCGGGTAGCGGAACCTACAATGAGCAGTTCTTC. Its translation: CASSSGSGTYNEQFF.

In its sample, this clone was seen a few times. This chain uses TRBV5-1 with TRBJ2-1; no clear D. The germline V gene has CDR1 SGHRS and CDR2 YFSETQ. V was pared by 2 bases and J by 0 bases, with 9 bases between. The CDR3 runs to 15 residues. For the CDR3, the DNA is TGCGCCAGCAGCTTAGCCTTAAGCTCCTACAATGAGCAGTTCTTC. The encoded protein is CASSLALSSYNEQFF.

This clone was seen only a few times. The CDR3 loop reads CASSPMGSGRGETQYF. CDR3 in DNA: TGTGCCAGCAGCCCTATGGGGAGCGGGAGGGGAGAGACCCAGTACTTC. The V and J genes are TRBV7-3 and TRBJ2-5, with 10 bases matching TRBD2. The trim removed 5 bases at V and 4 bases at J, leaving 10 bases unmatched. Per germline, CDR1 SGHTA and CDR2 FQGTGA. This CDR3 has 16 residues.

This clone was seen many times. V and J are TRBV11-2 and TRBJ2-2; TRBD2 is a possible D gene (5 bases). There are 13 residues in the CDR3. V was pared by 5 bases and J by 7 bases, with 11 bases between. Germline CDR1 reads SGHAT; CDR2 reads FQNNGV. The CDR3 loop reads CASSNYGGGELFF. CDR3 bases: TGTGCCAGCAGCAATTATGGAGGCGGGGAGCTGTTTTTT.

This clone was detected once. This chain uses TRBV5-6 with TRBJ2-7, with 8 bases matching TRBD2. V shed 6 bases, J shed 1 base, and the junction held 12 bases outside the gene matches. Looked up from germline, CDR1 is SGHDT and CDR2 is YYEEEE. The CDR3 sequence is 16 residues long. CDR3 sequence (DNA): TGTGCCAGCACCTGGCCGGGGGGGCGCGGGTCCTACGAGCAGTACTTC. This sequence encodes CASTWPGGRGSYEQYF.

V usage is TRBV2 and J usage is TRBJ1-1; D call uncertain. V was pared by 10 bases and J by 1 base, with 10 bases between. CDR3 length: 12 residues. In germline, CDR1 is SNHLY, CDR2 FYNNEI. CDR3 region: CANDGRNTEAFF. The CDR3 region has the DNA TGTGCCAACGATGGGAGGAACACTGAAGCTTTCTTT.

This clone was detected only a few times. This chain uses TRBV28 with TRBJ1-6; a weak D match, TRBD1 (5 bases). V gave up 5 bases and J gave up 6 bases, with 14 bases separating them. The CDR3 is 15 residues long. CDR1 and CDR2 (germline): MDHEN, SYDVKM. The CDR3 loop is CASSAVGVSNSPLHF. The CDR3, as DNA: TGTGCCAGCAGTGCCGTAGGGGTCAGTAATTCACCCCTCCACTTT.

This clone was counted a few times. The chain carries TRBV7-2 and TRBJ2-4, with 8 bases fitting TRBD2. V trimming: 5 bases; J trimming: 4 bases; junction bases outside the gene matches: 13. This CDR3 has 17 residues. CDR1 and CDR2 (germline): SGHTA, FQGNSA. The CDR3 DNA reads TGTGCCAGCAGCCCGGGGGGATTAGCGGGACCTAAAAACATTCAGTACTTC. Its protein is CASSPGGLAGPKNIQYF.

Details on this clone: Mismatch with germline at one junction end may stem from a read error. This chain uses TRBV7-9 with TRBJ1-2; possibly TRBD1 for D (6 bases). The CDR3 runs to 15 residues. Per germline, CDR1 SEHNR and CDR2 FQNEAQ (reference sequence). CDR3 in amino acids: CASSVAGATQYGYTF. Written as DNA, the CDR3 is TGTGCCAGCAGCGTAGCAGGGGCGACTCAATATGGCTACACCTTC.

This clone was picked up a small number of times. This chain links TRBV12-5 with TRBJ2-2; 7 bases align to TRBD1. V lost 5 bases to trimming and J lost 1 base; unmatched junction nucleotides: 1. Germline V lookup: CDR1 LGHNT, CDR2 FRNRAP. CDR3 length: 14 amino acids. The CDR3 reads CASGRTGNTGELFF. CDR3 nucleotides: TGTGCTAGTGGTCGGACAGGGAACACCGGGGAGCTGTTTTTT.

This clone has just a few counts. This rearrangement joins TRBV28 to TRBJ1-2; 9 bases match TRBD1. V was pared by 4 bases and J by 8 bases, with 5 bases of the junction left unmatched. Germline-derived CDR1 and CDR2 are MDHEN and SYDVKM. The length of the CDR3 is 13 residues. In nucleotides, the CDR3 is TGTGCCAGCAGTTCACAGGGGGCGGGAGGCTACACCTTC. Its translation: CASSSQGAGGYTF.

This clone was seen more than once but under ten times. The sample holds other DNA sequences that translate to the same CDR3. This chain connects TRBV5-1 to TRBJ2-6; TRBD1 might be the D (5 bases). V gave up 0 bases and J gave up 1 base, with 5 bases separating them. The CDR3 contains 15 residues. CDR1 SGHRS and CDR2 YFSETQ come from the germline V gene. CDR3 nucleotides: TGCGCCAGCAGCTTGGCAGGGTCTGGGGCCAACGTCCTGACTTTC. Its translation is CASSLAGSGANVLTF. Supplemented by reference TRBV5-1 and TRBJ2-6, the full variable domain reads KAGVTQTPRYLIKTRGQQVTLSCSPISGHRSVSWYQQTPGQGLQFLFEYFSETQRNKGNFPGRFSGRQFSNSRSEMNVSTLELGDSALYLCASSLAGSGANVLTFGAGSRLTVL.

This chain connects TRBV18 to TRBJ1-6; perhaps TRBD1 as D (5 bases). V was shortened by 3 bases and J by 8 bases, with 17 bases between the two germline ends. CDR1 and CDR2 (germline): KGHSH, LQKENI. This CDR3 spans 16 amino acids. As DNA, the CDR3 is TGTGCCAGCTCACCGTCGACCTTACAGGCGGATTCACCCCTCCACTTT. Residues: CASSPSTLQADSPLHF.

CDR3 sequence: CASRLGLTFTSEQYF. CDR3 nucleotide sequence: TGTGCCAGCAGACTAGGGTTGACTTTTACTAGCGAGCAGTACTTC. The chain couples TRBV27 to TRBJ2-7; TRBD2 might be the D (5 bases). The V gene's germline CDR1 is MNHEY and CDR2 SMNVEV (reference sequence). With 6 bases removed from V and 6 bases from J, the gap between germline ends came to 21 bases. The CDR3 loop spans 15 amino acids.

In the case of this clone: The junction does not match germline at one end; this may be a read error. V is TRBV6-1 and J is TRBJ1-2; 7 bases line up with TRBD1. Germline CDR1 MNHNS, CDR2 SASEGT. The CDR3 length is 14 residues. CDR3 in DNA: TGTGCCAGCAGCGAAGTGACAGGGAGCTATGGCTACACCTTC. Protein: CASSEVTGSYGYTF.

J is TRBJ1-5 and V is TRBV5-1; no clear D gene. Trimming took 1 base from V and 0 from J, leaving 5 bases between them. The CDR3 covers 14 residues. In germline, CDR1 is SGHRS, CDR2 YFSETQ. The CDR3 nucleotides read TGCGCCAGCAGCTTGTCCAGTAGCAATCAGCCCCAGCATTTT. It specifies CASSLSSSNQPQHF.

The chain couples TRBV5-1 to TRBJ2-1; D perhaps matches TRBD2 (5 bases). The length of the CDR3 is 16 residues. CDR1 and CDR2 from the germline V gene are SGHRS and YFSETQ. V dropped 3 bases and J dropped 5 bases, with 18 bases sitting between them. The CDR3 protein is CASSSTSGPGDNEQFF. CDR3 nucleotide sequence: TGCGCCAGCAGCTCGACGTCCGGACCCGGGGACAATGAGCAGTTCTTC.

The chain employs TRBV7-2 and TRBJ2-2, with D possibly TRBD1 on 5 matching bases. The CDR3 extends over 13 amino acids. The V end was cut by 8 bases, the J end by 1 base, with 8 bases between. The germline CDR1 and CDR2 sequences are SGHTA and FQGNSA. DNA of the CDR3: TGTGCCAGCTCCCAGGGGAACACCGGGGAGCTGTTTTTT. Protein: CASSQGNTGELFF.

The J gene is TRBJ2-1, the V gene TRBV7-3; 7 nucleotides match TRBD2. The CDR3 spans 16 residues. V shed 3 bases, J shed 6 bases, and the junction held 11 bases outside the gene matches. Germline V gives CDR1 SGHTA, CDR2 FQGTGA. CDR3: CASSLIAGAGFNEQFF. The DNA of the CDR3 is TGTGCCAGCAGCTTGATCGCGGGAGCCGGCTTCAATGAGCAGTTCTTC.

This clone was recorded a few times. The rearrangement links TRBV19 to TRBJ1-2; D not resolved. The V gene lost 5 bases and the J gene lost 3 bases, with 7 bases spanning the gap. Germline V lookup: CDR1 LNHDA, CDR2 SQIVND (reference sequence). The CDR3 contains 12 residues. This CDR3 reads CASSAADYGYTF. The CDR3 DNA is TGTGCCAGTAGTGCGGCAGACTATGGCTACACCTTC.

This clone was observed a handful of times. The chain couples TRBV7-9 to TRBJ2-7; TRBD1 might be the D (5 bases). V was pared by 8 bases and J by 5 bases, with 10 bases between. In germline, CDR1 is SEHNR, CDR2 FQNEAQ (reference sequence). CDR3 length: 11 amino acids. CDR3 bases: TGTGCCAGCGCACAGGAACACGAGCAGTACTTC. This codes for CASAQEHEQYF.

The chain combines TRBV5-1 with TRBJ2-5; TRBD2 matches at 7 bases. The J segment lost 4 bases and the V segment lost 0 bases, leaving 3 bases of the junction unmatched. This CDR3 comprises 14 residues. Germline CDR1 and CDR2: SGHRS and YFSETQ. This CDR3 reads CASSLGPGGETQYF. As DNA, the CDR3 is TGCGCCAGCAGCTTGGGTCCGGGGGGAGAGACCCAGTACTTC.

The sample holds a few counts of this clone. This rearrangement joins TRBV5-1 to TRBJ1-6; the D gene is possibly TRBD1 (5 bases). CDR1 and CDR2 from the germline V gene are SGHRS and YFSETQ. There are 14 residues in the CDR3. V was shortened by 4 bases and J by 7 bases, with 12 bases between the two germline ends. The CDR3 spells CASSSGTANSPLHF. CDR3 bases: TGCGCCAGCAGCAGCGGGACGGCAAATTCACCCCTCCACTTT.

This clone came up a few times. V and J are TRBV10-3 and TRBJ2-5; 7 bases map to TRBD1. The CDR3 totals 15 residues. V was clipped by 2 bases and J by 5 bases; unmatched bases: 8. Germline-derived CDR1 and CDR2 are ENHRY and SYGVKD. The CDR3 DNA follows: TGTGCCATCAGTGAGGGAACAGGGGAAGGGGAGACCCAGTACTTC. The encoded protein is CAISEGTGEGETQYF.

This clone has a single count. The chain has TRBV7-9 and TRBJ1-1, with a tentative D call TRBD1 (6 bases). From germline, CDR1 is SEHNR and CDR2 FQNEAQ (reference sequence). V was cut by 5 bases and J by 4 bases, with 23 bases left in between. CDR3 length equals 17 residues. CDR3 sequence: CASSRGAGDTLATEAFF. The CDR3 DNA is TGTGCCAGCAGCCGAGGGGCGGGGGACACCCTGGCCACTGAAGCTTTCTTT.